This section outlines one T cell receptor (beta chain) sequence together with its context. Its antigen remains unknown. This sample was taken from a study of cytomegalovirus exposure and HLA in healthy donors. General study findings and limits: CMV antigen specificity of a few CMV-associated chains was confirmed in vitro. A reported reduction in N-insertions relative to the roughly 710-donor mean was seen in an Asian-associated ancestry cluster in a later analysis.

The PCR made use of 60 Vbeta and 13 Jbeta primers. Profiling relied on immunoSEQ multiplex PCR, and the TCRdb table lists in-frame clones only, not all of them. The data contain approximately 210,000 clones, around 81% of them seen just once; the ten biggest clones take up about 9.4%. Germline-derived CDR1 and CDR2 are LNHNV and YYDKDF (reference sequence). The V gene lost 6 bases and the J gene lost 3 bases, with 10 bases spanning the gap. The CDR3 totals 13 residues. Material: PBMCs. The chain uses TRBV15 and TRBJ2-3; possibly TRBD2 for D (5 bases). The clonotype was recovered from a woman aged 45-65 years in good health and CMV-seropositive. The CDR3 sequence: CATSRGRTDTQYF. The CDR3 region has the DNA TGTGCCACCAGTCGGGGTCGGACAGATACGCAGTATTTT.